This T cell receptor (beta chain) was identified in a study of blood T cell repertoires in COVID-19. Per the original data handling: Amplification of reference gene primers was used by the study to estimate nucleated cell counts. Here immunoSEQ multiplex PCR was the method, and the copy in TCRdb shows in-frame clones only, minus some. V and J calls and clone size are copied from that table; D and trimming were computed from the DNA. The sample has 100,000 or so clones, under 80% seen once. This sequence originates from a woman in her 70s with acute or convalescent COVID-19. Input material: peripheral blood.

The CDR3: CASSVLNDILDYTF. The CDR3 DNA reads TGTGCCAGCAGCGTTCTTAACGACATCCTGGACTACACCTTC. The J gene is TRBJ1-2, the V gene TRBV7-8, with D unresolved. Trimming removed 5 bases at V and 10 bases at J, with 20 bases between. CDR3 length: 14 residues. CDR1 and CDR2 (germline): SGHVS, FQNEAQ.